The T cell receptor beta chain under discussion was sequenced for a study of a mutant IDH1 vaccine in newly diagnosed glioma (dated by TCRdb to about 2021). With regard to the full study: Across visits V03 through V10, patients got a total of eight vaccinations, given in weeks 1, 3, 5, 7, 11, 15, 19 and 23. Vaccination was initiated 4-6 weeks after radiotherapy alone, or concurrently with temozolomide cycles in the chemotherapy-containing groups. Of the roughly 31 treated patients, roughly 60% were male and approximately 38% were female, and the mean age was roughly 38 years. Before enrollment, most patients had been given radiochemotherapy with temozolomide as standard therapy, while the rest had received either radiotherapy alone or temozolomide alone. Peripheral blood was collected at six visits: V03 (baseline), V05, V07, V10, V12 and V13. For exploratory analyses, around 23 treated patients had longitudinal TCRB deep sequencing done wherever samples were available.

Read against the paper, the sample's time point label means: week 23, last vaccination. Each vaccine dose, consisting of 300 ug of a 20-mer mutant IDH1 peptide in Montanide, was administered subcutaneously with topical imiquimod. Newly diagnosed WHO grade 3 or 4 IDH1-mutant astrocytomas showing loss of nuclear ATRX were present in the donors. The samples were drawn from NOA16, a multicentre, single-arm, open-label phase I trial in Germany that tested a mutant IDH1 peptide vaccine in humans for the first time. The DNeasy Blood and Tissue Kit was used to extract genomic DNA from EDTA blood for TCRB sequencing. Relative to germline, V is missing 1 base and J is missing 2 bases, with 5 bases of the junction outside any gene match. The germline V gene (reference sequence) gives CDR1 as SGHKS and CDR2 as YYEKEE. From cysteine to phenylalanine, the CDR3 is 16 amino acids long. The sequence is cut down to CDR3 DNA, 48 bases in frame from base 1.

Points the paper makes about the study in general: Availability determined which PBMC samples were chosen for TCRB deep sequencing. Pseudoprogression seemed to be unrelated to changes in the top peripheral T cell clonotypes found by TCRB sequencing. It was noted by the authors that analyses of patient blood samples could not be reproduced owing to sample limitations. Vaccine-induced immune responses across multiple MHC alleles were detected in roughly 94% of patients.

The library was prepared using the immunoSEQ multiplex PCR assay. The hsTCRB Kit was used according to the manufacturer's protocol to amplify rearranged TCR beta chain sequences. TCRB libraries were sequenced on an Illumina MiSeq. Under the source paper's analysis protocol: The proprietary platform of the kit vendor was used for demultiplexing, trimming and gene mapping. What TCRdb holds here is the immuneACCESS table cut down to in-frame rearrangements. Part of the clones is not present; checked against another copy, under half of the missing clones reflect an unresolved V gene, and the others are unexplained. The V and J calls and clone size were taken over from that table, and D and trimming were inferred from the DNA. This sample has over 25,000 clones in its table, and around 87% of those were observed once. Around 2.5% of the sample is held by the ten biggest clonotypes. As concerns this clone: No cognate antigen has been identified for it. Base quality data are lacking; no much larger clone is found one base away.

The receptor's source is a man aged 40-55 years with glioma. The chain joins TRBV5-5 to TRBJ2-1, with TRBD2 identical over 8 junction bases. Sequenced here: PBMCs, sampled from a glioma patient whose treatment included an IDH1 peptide vaccine. CDR3 region: CASSLNPGLAYNEQFF. The sequenced DNA is TGTGCCAGCAGCTTGAACCCGGGACTAGCCTACAATGAGCAGTTCTTC.